One sample yielded the 11 T cell receptor beta chains listed below, sequenced in a study of blood T cell repertoires in COVID-19. Sequenced by immunoSEQ multiplex PCR; TCRdb stores in-frame clones only, minus some. Seen here are just under 150,000 clones, 85% observed once, and the top ten hold approximately 2.5%. Sequencing was performed on peripheral blood. These receptors all stem from a human donor with acute or convalescent COVID-19. The donor label of this sample is uncertain.

To note about this clone: Other DNA sequences in the same sample also yield this CDR3. V and J are TRBV6-5 and TRBJ2-7, with 8 bases aligning to TRBD2. The ends lost 5 bases at V and 4 bases at J; junction bases unmatched: 7. The CDR3 totals 14 residues. CDR1 is MNHEY, CDR2 SVGAGI, per germline. The CDR3 nucleotides are TGTGCCAGCAGTCCCGGGACTAGTATATACGAGCAGTACTTC. Translating it yields CASSPGTSIYEQYF.

The chain combines TRBV7-2 with TRBJ2-3; D ambiguous. CDR1 and CDR2 (germline): SGHTA, FQGNSA. The V end was cut by 2 bases, the J end by 0 bases, with 9 bases between. The CDR3 length is 15 residues. The CDR3 protein is CASSLFSVSTDTQYF. Here the CDR3 DNA reads TGTGCCAGCAGCTTATTCAGCGTAAGCACAGATACGCAGTATTTT.

This clone was recorded only once. The junction departs from germline at one end; a sequencing error may be responsible. Other DNA sequences in this sample translate to the same CDR3. The genes are TRBV7-2 and TRBJ1-5; maybe TRBD1 (6 bases). In germline, CDR1 is SGHTA, CDR2 FQGNSA. The CDR3 has 14 amino acids. CDR3 sequence reads: CASSLQGPGQPQHF. Written as DNA, the CDR3 is TGTGCCAGCAGCCTACAGGGACCGGGGCAGCCTCAGCATTTT.

The chain joins TRBV9 to TRBJ2-5; TRBD2 agrees at 7 bases. CDR1 is SGDLS, CDR2 YYNGEE, per germline. The CDR3 has 15 amino acids. V shed 4 bases and J 2 bases; nucleotides not matched to a gene: 8. The DNA of the CDR3 is TGTGCCAGCAGCCCAACCGGGACTACACAAGAGACCCAGTACTTC. Its translation: CASSPTGTTQETQYF. Full variable domain (rest looked up from reference TRBV9 and TRBJ2-5): DSGVTQTPKHLITATGQRVTLRCSPRSGDLSVYWYQQSLDQGLQFLIQYYNGEERAKGNILERFSAQQFPDLHSELNLSSLELGDSALYFCASSPTGTTQETQYFGPGTRLLVL.

The J gene is TRBJ1-1, the V gene TRBV3-1 (or the pseudogene TRBV3-2), with D possibly being TRBD1 (6 bases). The CDR3 is 12 residues long. V was shortened by 4 bases and J by 7 bases, with 10 bases between the two germline ends. The germline V gene has CDR1 LGHDT and CDR2 YNNKEL (reference sequence). CDR3 sequence reads: CASSPVQGEAFF. CDR3 sequence (DNA): TGTGCCAGCAGCCCAGTACAGGGTGAAGCTTTCTTT.

This clone has only a few counts. The chain uses TRBV28 and TRBJ1-6; weak D call: TRBD1 (5 bases). The CDR3 has 14 amino acids. Trimming removed 7 bases from V and 11 bases from J, with 18 bases in between. In germline, CDR1 is MDHEN, CDR2 SYDVKM. CDR3 in DNA: TGTGCCAGCACCTTGTCCTCGGCCAGGGCACCCCTCCACTTT. This sequence encodes CASTLSSARAPLHF.

V gene TRBV6-2 or TRBV6-3 combines with J gene TRBJ1-5; 11 bases are a match to TRBD1. The CDR3 is 15 amino acids. The ends lost 4 bases at V and 12 bases at J; junction bases unmatched: 11. Germline assignment: CDR1 MNHEY and CDR2 SVGEGT. CDR3 amino acids: CASSSWTGGNFLQHF. CDR3 coding DNA: TGTGCCAGCAGTTCCTGGACAGGGGGCAACTTTCTCCAGCATTTT.

This chain joins TRBV20-1 and TRBJ1-1; no definite D call. CDR1 is DFQATT, CDR2 SNEGSKA, per germline (reference sequence). V dropped 6 bases and J dropped 5 bases, with 10 bases sitting between them. The CDR3 contains 11 residues. The CDR3 region has the DNA TGCAGTGCCAGACCAGATACTGAAGCTTTCTTT. Translation: CSARPDTEAFF.

The chain combines TRBV7-3 with TRBJ2-6, with TRBD1 identical over 9 bases. The CDR3 covers 18 residues. V shed 2 bases, J shed 4 bases, and the junction held 9 bases outside the gene matches. From germline, CDR1 is SGHTA and CDR2 FQGTGA. This CDR3 reads CASSLGNRGRVGANVLTF. The CDR3 DNA follows: TGTGCCAGCAGCTTAGGGAACAGGGGGCGCGTCGGGGCCAACGTCCTGACTTTC.

This chain connects TRBV4-2 to TRBJ1-1, with D possibly being TRBD1 (5 bases). V was shortened by 0 bases and J by 3 bases, with 14 bases between the two germline ends. CDR1 is LGHNA and CDR2 is YNFKEQ in the germline V gene. The CDR3 runs 16 residues. This CDR3 reads CASSQEGGAFDTEAFF. Here the CDR3 DNA reads TGTGCCAGCAGCCAAGAGGGAGGGGCTTTTGACACTGAAGCTTTCTTT.

The chain has TRBV21-1 and TRBJ2-7; TRBD2 reflects the table's D call only, with no check against the DNA. TRBV21-1 is a listed pseudogene. The CDR3 is 16 residues long. The CDR3: CASTGLSGTDAYEQYV. CDR3 in DNA: TGTGCCAGCACCGGACTTAGCGGGACTGATGCCTACGAGCAGTACGTC.